The rows below give T cell receptor beta chains drawn from one sample of a study of Ad26.COV2.S vaccination and SARS-CoV-2 variants. Sequencing used immunoSEQ multiplex PCR; TCRdb keeps in-frame clones, though not all of them. The sample has around 250,000 clones; around 87% are singletons. This sample comprised peripheral blood, obtained in a trial of Ad26.COV2.S vaccine versus placebo. The receptor source for this set is a person between 18 and 65 years old who received the Ad26.COV2.S COVID-19 vaccine or a placebo. CDR3s include the opening cysteine and the closing phenylalanine or tryptophan. A D gene is named only where the DNA matches it firmly. Clone size is stated in some rows and not others, as once, few, many or a class when expanded.

v_gene	abundance	j_gene	len	d_gene	CDR3nt	CDR3aa
TRBV2	NA	TRBJ1-2	16	TRBD1	TGTGCCAGCAGTGAAATGGCCGGGACAGGCCGGGGTGGCTACACCTTC	CASSEMAGTGRGGYTF
TRBV11-2	NA	TRBJ2-7	15	NA	TGTGCCAGCAGCTTAGGCGGCAGGAATCACTACGAGCAGTACTTC	CASSLGGRNHYEQYF
TRBV11-2	once	TRBJ2-3	15	TRBD2	TGTGCCAGCAGCCGACTAGCGGGGTACACAGATACGCAGTATTTT	CASSRLAGYTDTQYF
TRBV2	NA	TRBJ1-1	14	NA	TGTGCCAGCAGTGAATGGGTCGCGAACACTGAAGCTTTCTTT	CASSEWVANTEAFF
TRBV7-9	NA	TRBJ2-2	12	NA	TGTGCCAGCAGCTTCAGCACCGGGGAGCTGTTTTTT	CASSFSTGELFF
TRBV5-4	NA	TRBJ2-3	14	NA	TGTGCCAGCAGCTTGGCCGATCGACGGACAACGCAGTATTTT	CASSLADRRTTQYF
TRBV4-1	NA	TRBJ1-2	15	NA	TGCGCCAGCAGCCAAGACGTACAGGCTAACTATGGCTACACCTTC	CASSQDVQANYGYTF
TRBV6-6	NA	TRBJ2-3	15	NA	TGTGCCAGCAGTTACTCGGCGGGCCCCACAGATACGCAGTATTTT	CASSYSAGPTDTQYF
TRBV9	NA	TRBJ2-2	14	NA	TGTGCCAGCAATCGAAAAAGGAACACCGGGGAGCTGTTTTTT	CASNRKRNTGELFF
TRBV4-3	NA	TRBJ1-2	15	TRBD1	TGCGCCAGCAGACTCAGAATAACAGGGGAGACTGGCTACACCTTC	CASRLRITGETGYTF
TRBV19	NA	TRBJ2-3	14	NA	TGTGCCAGTAGTATAGCCGGAGGGGCAGATACGCAGTATTTT	CASSIAGGADTQYF
TRBV6-1	NA	TRBJ2-1	15	TRBD2	TGTGCCAGCAGTGAAGCGACTAGCGGTAACAATGAGCAGTTCTTC	CASSEATSGNNEQFF
TRBV7-2	NA	TRBJ1-4	15	NA	TGTGCCAGCAGCTTACAGGGCAGCACTAATGAAAAACTGTTTTTT	CASSLQGSTNEKLFF
TRBV5-1	once	TRBJ2-3	16	TRBD2	TGCGCCAGCAGCAAAATAGCGGGGGGAAACACAGATACGCAGTATTTT	CASSKIAGGNTDTQYF
TRBV19	NA	TRBJ2-3	14	NA	TGTGCCAGTAGTATTGGGGGCCCCATCCGTACGCAGTATTTT	CASSIGGPIRTQYF
TRBV4-2	NA	TRBJ1-2	15	NA	TGTGCCAGCAGCCACGGAATGGGCCTAAGCTATGGCTACACCTTC	CASSHGMGLSYGYTF
TRBV5-1	NA	TRBJ2-4	14	NA	TGCGCCAGCGCGACTAGTGCCGGTCAAAACATTCAGTACTTC	CASATSAGQNIQYF
TRBV19	NA	TRBJ1-1	14	NA	TGTGCCAGTAGTATAGTGGAGGGATCCACTGAAGCTTTCTTT	CASSIVEGSTEAFF
TRBV5-1	once	TRBJ1-5	14	NA	TGCGCCAGCAGCTCCGGGACACCAAATCAGCCCCAGCATTTT	CASSSGTPNQPQHF
TRBV9	NA	TRBJ2-1	14	TRBD1	TGTGCCAGCAGCACCCGACAGGGATCGAATGAGCAGTTCTTC	CASSTRQGSNEQFF
TRBV2	NA	TRBJ1-1	13	NA	TGTGCCAGCAGTGTAGGAGAGGGCCAAGGGGCTTTCTTT	CASSVGEGQGAFF
TRBV11-2	NA	TRBJ2-1	12	NA	TGTGCCAGCAGCTTAGTGGGGGATGAGCAGTTCTTC	CASSLVGDEQFF
TRBV7-2	NA	TRBJ2-2	17	NA	TGTGCCAGCAGCCCCGGGGCGGGCAGGGAGGCAACCGGGGAGCTGTTTTTT	CASSPGAGREATGELFF
TRBV4-3	NA	TRBJ1-3	16	NA	TGCGCCAGCAGCCAAGTCCCGGAGATCGGGGGAAACACCATATATTTT	CASSQVPEIGGNTIYF
TRBV6-5	NA	TRBJ2-2	14	NA	TGTGCCAGCCGACCAGCGGGCACGGCCGGGGAGCTGTTTTTT	CASRPAGTAGELFF
TRBV30	NA	TRBJ2-7	13	NA	TGTGCCTGGAGTGTAACCGCGACCTACGAGCAGTACTTC	CAWSVTATYEQYF
TRBV5-4	NA	TRBJ1-2	15	NA	TGTGCCAGCAGCCCACGCCGGGCCCTTAACTATGGCTACACCTTC	CASSPRRALNYGYTF
TRBV3-1/TRBV3-2	once	TRBJ1-5	13	NA	TGTGCCAGCGCCCCAGGGGACAATCAGCCCCAGCATTTT	CASAPGDNQPQHF
TRBV9	NA	TRBJ1-1	14	NA	TGTGCCAGCAGCGTAGCCCCGTGGGACACTGAAGCTTTCTTT	CASSVAPWDTEAFF
TRBV28	NA	TRBJ1-5	16	TRBD1	TGTGCCAGCAGTTTATTTGGACAGGGGGCTCATCAGCCCCAGCATTTT	CASSLFGQGAHQPQHF
TRBV12-5	NA	TRBJ1-2	14	NA	TGTGCTAGTGGTTTGGTTGGGTGGACGGTTGGCTACACCTTC	CASGLVGWTVGYTF
TRBV2	NA	TRBJ2-7	13	NA	TGTGCCAGCAGTGAAGGGCGGTACTACGAGCAGTACTTC	CASSEGRYYEQYF
TRBV7-2	NA	TRBJ1-2	13	NA	TGTGCCAGCAGCTTTTTTCCCCACTATGGCTACACCTTC	CASSFFPHYGYTF
TRBV7-9	once	TRBJ1-2	15	TRBD1	TGTGCCAGCAGCCCACGGACAGGGACTAACTATGGCTACACCTTC	CASSPRTGTNYGYTF
TRBV9	NA	TRBJ1-1	15	NA	TGTGCCAGCAGCCTCCGGACACAAAAGGACACTGAAGCTTTCTTT	CASSLRTQKDTEAFF
TRBV19	NA	TRBJ1-3	17	TRBD1	TGTGCCAGTAGTTCCGCCGGGACAGGGAACGGAGGAAACACCATATATTTT	CASSSAGTGNGGNTIYF
TRBV27	NA	TRBJ1-6	17	NA	TGTGCCAGCAAACCAGACAGGCCTAGCTCCTATAATTCACCCCTCCACTTT	CASKPDRPSSYNSPLHF
TRBV7-8	NA	TRBJ1-6	17	NA	TGTGCCAGCAGCTTAGATGGTAGGGGCCGCACGGGAACACCCCTCCACTTT	CASSLDGRGRTGTPLHF